The text below deals with one TCR beta chain. Authors' analysis steps: From reference gene primer amplification, estimates of nucleated cell counts were derived. Assay used: immunoSEQ multiplex PCR; TCRdb lists only in-frame clones, some missing. V and J calls and clone size follow that table, whereas D and trimming were derived from the DNA. The repertoire consists of 300,000 to 400,000 clones, with 70% to 90% occurring once and the leading ten covering around 0.95%. This sample stems from a study of blood T cell repertoires in COVID-19. Germline CDR1 SGHRS, CDR2 YFSETQ. Trimming cost V 0 bases and J 3 bases, with 10 bases left between them. This CDR3 is built from 15 residues. The age range of participants was about 18 to 95 years, with residence in 20 to 25 US areas.

This sequence was found in a woman aged 25-40 years with acute COVID-19. Sequencing was done on a sample of PBMCs or T cells enriched from blood (not recorded which). J is TRBJ2-1 and V is TRBV5-1; D call uncertain. CDR3 residues: CASSLANALYNEQFF. Here the CDR3 DNA reads TGCGCCAGCAGCTTGGCTAACGCCCTCTACAATGAGCAGTTCTTC.